This T cell receptor beta chain emerged from a study of memory CD4+ T cells and cytomegalovirus serostatus. The assay was immunoSEQ multiplex PCR, and TCRdb's table has in-frame clones only and misses some. The sample contains tens of thousands of clones, about 75% of which appear only once. Germline CDR1 SNHLY, CDR2 FYNNEI. V was pared by 6 bases and J by 0 bases, with 15 bases between. The CDR3 runs 17 residues. Single viable CD3+CD4+CD8-CD45RO+ cells were sorted as the memory CD4+ T cells. This receptor was identified in an adult in good health and CMV-seronegative. Some clones in this sample may be carry-over from other donors' samples. The specimen was memory CD4+ T cells from blood. The rearrangement links TRBV2 to TRBJ1-6; D might be TRBD1 (6 bases). The CDR3 reads CASSHRVGSSYNSPLHF. CDR3 DNA: TGTGCCAGCAGCCACAGGGTGGGGAGCTCCTATAATTCACCCCTCCACTTT.